This T cell receptor (beta chain) comes out of a study of T cells expressing NK-cell markers. Whole-study context: Investigators obtained TCR beta repertoires from sorted CD3+CD56+NKG2C+, CD3+CD56+NKG2C- and CD3+CD56-NKG2C+ T cells. Out of eight donors sequenced, seven tested HCMV-seropositive and the remaining one seronegative. General study points: Uncertainty persisted over the HCMV specificity of expanded NKG2C+ T cell clones. These same clonotypes (in several donors) also led the CD3+CD56-NKG2C+ fraction.

Note on this clonotype: The antigen remains undetermined.

From its re-call of the 5' RACE reads, TCRdb lists each CDR3 protein once, without DNA. The repertoire table contains hundreds of thousands of distinct CDR3 sequences. This receptor was obtained from a man aged 18 to 35 in good health. The material sequenced was blood T cells: a sorted CD56 or NKG2C T cell subset, CD4+ or CD8+ T cells, or bulk PBMC T cells (not recorded which).

This CDR3 reads CATSRDPANYGYTF. The rearrangement uses TRBV15 and TRBJ1-2. The CDR3 has 14 amino acids. CDR1 and CDR2 (germline): LNHNV, YYDKDF (reference sequence).